The clone carrying this TCR beta chain appeared many times. Its specificity is unknown. The CDR3 length is 12 residues. Trimming removed 0 bases from V and 3 bases from J, with 1 base in between. The germline CDR1 and CDR2 sequences are SGHRS and YFSETQ. Patients had received no treatment of any kind before thyroid surgery. The sample comes from a study of metastatic and nonmetastatic thyroid tumors. Study in general: Repertoire comparisons spanned blood and tumor or nodule tissue from malignant and benign thyroid patients.

TCRdb re-called clones via MiXCR from the PCR reads. There are 45,000 or so clones in the sample; about 4.3% occur only once, and 9.8% lies in the top ten. Study results and caveats: Reports indicated that malignant thyroid tumors showed significantly higher TCR beta diversity than benign nodules did, in blood and tumor.

Material: blood. The chain employs TRBV5-1 and TRBJ1-3; D unresolved. The clonotype was recovered from a female donor with papillary thyroid cancer or a benign thyroid nodule (not recorded which). Some clones in this sample may be carry-over from other donors' samples. The CDR3 region is CASSLDGNTIYF. The DNA for the CDR3 is TGCGCCAGCAGCTTGGATGGAAACACCATATATTTT.